Listed below are T cell receptor beta chains from one sample, sequenced in a study of T cells in Graves' hyperthyroidism and ophthalmopathy. Each CDR3 protein gets one entry after TCRdb re-called the multiplex PCR reads with MiXCR. The table includes about 340,000 distinct CDR3 sequences, 15% to 20% detected once. Sequencing used blood. Receptor source: a woman aged 45-65 years with Graves' hyperthyroidism. Both conserved end residues are part of each CDR3. A D gene is named only where the DNA matches it firmly. Expanded clones are given a class, and other clones once, few, many or no size at all.

cdr3_aa cdr3_nt j_call v_call clone_size d_call cdr3_length
CASRSSGSSHEQYF TGTGCCAGCAGGTCGAGCGGGAGTTCCCACGAGCAGTACTTC TRBJ2-7 TRBV6-2/TRBV6-3 many TRBD2 14
CASSYGGGSYNEQFF TGTGCCAGCAGTTACGGCGGGGGATCCTACAATGAGCAGTTCTTC TRBJ2-1 TRBV6-5 many TRBD2 15
CAWSGGSSSNQPQHF TGTGCCTGGAGTGGGGGCAGCTCGAGCAATCAGCCCCAGCATTTT TRBJ1-5 TRBV30 few - 15
CASSQTGQGGYGYTF TGTGCCAGCAGCCAAACCGGACAGGGCGGGTATGGCTACACCTTC TRBJ1-2 TRBV3-1 many TRBD1 15
CASSQVLGETNYGYTF TGCGCCAGCAGCCAAGTCCTAGGGGAGACTAACTATGGCTACACCTTC TRBJ1-2 TRBV4-1 - - 16
CASRYTGMHEQYF TGTGCCAGCAGATATACAGGGATGCACGAGCAGTACTTC TRBJ2-7 TRBV12-3/TRBV12-4 - - 13
CASSFRDSGRAGETQYF TGTGCCAGCAGTTTTCGCGATAGCGGGAGGGCGGGGGAGACCCAGTACTTC TRBJ2-5 TRBV28 many TRBD2 17
CASSPAVGTGAPREQYF TGTGCCAGCTCACCGGCTGTTGGGACAGGGGCCCCAAGGGAGCAGTACTTC TRBJ2-7 TRBV18 - TRBD1 17
CASSFLAGSYNEQFF TGTGCCAGCAGTTTCCTAGCGGGCTCCTACAATGAGCAGTTCTTC TRBJ2-1 TRBV12-3/TRBV12-4 few TRBD2 15
CASSLGGQSEQYF TGTGCTAGCAGCTTAGGGGGACAGTCCGAGCAGTACTTC TRBJ2-7 TRBV7-7 - TRBD1 13
CSVDHYNEQFF TGCAGCGTTGATCACTACAATGAGCAGTTCTTC TRBJ2-1 TRBV29-1 - - 11